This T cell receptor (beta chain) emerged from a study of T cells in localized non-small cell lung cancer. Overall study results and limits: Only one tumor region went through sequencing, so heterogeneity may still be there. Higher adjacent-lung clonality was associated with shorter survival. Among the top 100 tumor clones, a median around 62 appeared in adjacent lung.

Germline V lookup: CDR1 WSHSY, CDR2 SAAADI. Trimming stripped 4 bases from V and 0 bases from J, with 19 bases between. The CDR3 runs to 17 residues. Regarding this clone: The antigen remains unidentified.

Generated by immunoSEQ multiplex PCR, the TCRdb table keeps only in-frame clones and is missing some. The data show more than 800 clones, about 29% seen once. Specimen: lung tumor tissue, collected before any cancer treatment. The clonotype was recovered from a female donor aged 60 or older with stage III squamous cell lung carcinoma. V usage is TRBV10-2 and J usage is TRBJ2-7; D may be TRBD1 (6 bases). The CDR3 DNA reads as TGCGCCAGCAGTGGGACCCCCCAGGGGCCCGGCTCCTACGAGCAGTACTTC. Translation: CASSGTPQGPGSYEQYF.